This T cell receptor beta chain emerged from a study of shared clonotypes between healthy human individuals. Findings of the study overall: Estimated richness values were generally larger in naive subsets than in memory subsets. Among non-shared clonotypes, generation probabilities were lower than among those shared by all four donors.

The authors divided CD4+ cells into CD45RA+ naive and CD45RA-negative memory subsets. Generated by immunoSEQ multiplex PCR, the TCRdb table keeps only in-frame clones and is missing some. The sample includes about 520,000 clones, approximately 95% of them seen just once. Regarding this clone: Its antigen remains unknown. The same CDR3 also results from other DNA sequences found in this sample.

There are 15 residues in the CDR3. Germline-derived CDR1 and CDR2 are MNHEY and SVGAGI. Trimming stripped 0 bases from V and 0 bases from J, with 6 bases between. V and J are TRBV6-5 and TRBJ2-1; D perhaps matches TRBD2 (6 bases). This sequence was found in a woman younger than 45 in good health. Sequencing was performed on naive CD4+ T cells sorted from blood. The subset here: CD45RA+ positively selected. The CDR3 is CASSYSGSSYNEQFF. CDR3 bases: TGTGCCAGCAGTTACTCCGGGAGCTCCTACAATGAGCAGTTCTTC.